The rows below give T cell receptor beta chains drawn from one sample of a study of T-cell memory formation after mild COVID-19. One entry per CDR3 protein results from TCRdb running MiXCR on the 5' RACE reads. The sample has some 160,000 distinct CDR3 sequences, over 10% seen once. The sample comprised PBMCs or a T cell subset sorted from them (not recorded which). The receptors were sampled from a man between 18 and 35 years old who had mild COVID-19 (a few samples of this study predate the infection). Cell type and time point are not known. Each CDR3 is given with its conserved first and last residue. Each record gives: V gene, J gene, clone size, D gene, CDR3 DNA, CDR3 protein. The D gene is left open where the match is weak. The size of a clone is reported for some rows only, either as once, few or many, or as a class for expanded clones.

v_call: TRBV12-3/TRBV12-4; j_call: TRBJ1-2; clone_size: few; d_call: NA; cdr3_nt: TGTGCCAGCAGTTTAAGGGTGGATGGCTACACCTTC; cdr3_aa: CASSLRVDGYTF
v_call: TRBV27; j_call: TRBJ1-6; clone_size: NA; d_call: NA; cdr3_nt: TGTGCCAGTACGACGGCAGTTAATTCACCCCTCCACTTT; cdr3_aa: CASTTAVNSPLHF
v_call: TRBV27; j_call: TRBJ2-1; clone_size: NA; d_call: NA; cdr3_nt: TGTGCCAGCAGCCTGAGAGGCTCGTGGAATGAGCAGTTCTTC; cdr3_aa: CASSLRGSWNEQFF
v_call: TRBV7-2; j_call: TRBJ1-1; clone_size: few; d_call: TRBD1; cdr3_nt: TGTGCCAGCAGCAACAAACAGGGGGCGGATGAAGCTTTCTTT; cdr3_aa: CASSNKQGADEAFF
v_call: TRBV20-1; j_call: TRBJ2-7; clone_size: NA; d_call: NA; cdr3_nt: TGCAGTGCTAGGGTCGCGGGATCGTACTACGAGCAGTACTTC; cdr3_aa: CSARVAGSYYEQYF
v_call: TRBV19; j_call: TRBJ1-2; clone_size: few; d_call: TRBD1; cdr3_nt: TGTGCCAGTAGTATCCGGACAGGGGGCGTCTATGGCTACACCTTC; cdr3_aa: CASSIRTGGVYGYTF
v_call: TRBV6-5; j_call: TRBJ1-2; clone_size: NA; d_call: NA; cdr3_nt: TGTGCCAGCAGTTACCTAGCTAACTATGGCTACACCTTC; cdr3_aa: CASSYLANYGYTF
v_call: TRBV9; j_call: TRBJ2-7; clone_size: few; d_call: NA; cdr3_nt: TGTGCCAGCAGCGTAGGAAGGGCGAGCTCCTACGAGCAGTACTTC; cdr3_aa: CASSVGRASSYEQYF
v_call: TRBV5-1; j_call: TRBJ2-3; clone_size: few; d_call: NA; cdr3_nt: TGCGCCTGCAGCCCCGGACATCCCAGCACAGATACGCAGTATTTT; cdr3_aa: CACSPGHPSTDTQYF
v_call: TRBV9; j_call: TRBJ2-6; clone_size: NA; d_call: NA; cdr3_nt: TGTGCCAGCAGCCCCCTGGACCCCCGCTCTGGGGCCAACGTCCTGACTTTC; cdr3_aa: CASSPLDPRSGANVLTF
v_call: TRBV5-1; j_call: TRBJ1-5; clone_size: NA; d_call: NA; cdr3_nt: TGCGCCAGCAGCTTGGGCAATAGGAAGGACAGTAGCAGCAATCAGCCCCAGCATTTT; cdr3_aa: CASSLGNRKDSSSNQPQHF
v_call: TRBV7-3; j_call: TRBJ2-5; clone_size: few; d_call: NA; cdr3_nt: TGTGCCAGCAGCGCCGGGATACAAGAGACCCAGTACTTC; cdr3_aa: CASSAGIQETQYF
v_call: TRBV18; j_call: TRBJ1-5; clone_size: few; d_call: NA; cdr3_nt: TGTGCCAGCTCGTTACAGCGTAATCAGCCCCAGCATTTT; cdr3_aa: CASSLQRNQPQHF
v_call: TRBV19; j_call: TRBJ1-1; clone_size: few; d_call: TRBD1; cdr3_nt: TGTGCCAGTATCGGGACAGGGTCTCGAGTATCAGGGGGAGCTTTCTTT; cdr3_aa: CASIGTGSRVSGGAFF
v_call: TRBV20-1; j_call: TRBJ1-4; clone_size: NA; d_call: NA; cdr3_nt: TGCAGTGCCAGAGTCGGGGGACGGGAAAAACTGTTTTTT; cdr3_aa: CSARVGGREKLFF
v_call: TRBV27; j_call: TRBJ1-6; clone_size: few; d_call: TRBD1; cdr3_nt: TGTGCCAGCAGTCAGCGATGGACAGGGGGCACGGTAAATTCACCCCTCCACTTT; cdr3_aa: CASSQRWTGGTVNSPLHF
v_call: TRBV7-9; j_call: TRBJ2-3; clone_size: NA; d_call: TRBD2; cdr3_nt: TGTGCCAGCAGTTCCCCGGGGGGGAACACAGATACGCAGTATTTT; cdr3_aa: CASSSPGGNTDTQYF
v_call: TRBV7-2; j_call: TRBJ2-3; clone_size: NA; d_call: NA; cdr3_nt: TGTGCCAGCAGAAGGGACTTGGCAGATACGCAGTATTTT; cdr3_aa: CASRRDLADTQYF
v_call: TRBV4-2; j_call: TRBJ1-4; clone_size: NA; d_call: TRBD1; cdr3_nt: TGTGCCAGCAGCCAAGATATTATAGGACAGGGAAATGAAAAACTGTTTTTT; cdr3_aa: CASSQDIIGQGNEKLFF
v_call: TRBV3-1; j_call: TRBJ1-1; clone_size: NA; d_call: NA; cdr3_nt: TGTGCCAGCAGCCAAGTACCCCCTGAAGCTTTCTTT; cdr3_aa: CASSQVPPEAFF
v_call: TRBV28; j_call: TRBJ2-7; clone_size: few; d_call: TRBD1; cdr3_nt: TGTGCCAGCAGTACCAGGACAGGGGTTATCCTACGAGAGCAGTACTTC; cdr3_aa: CASSTRTGVILREQYF
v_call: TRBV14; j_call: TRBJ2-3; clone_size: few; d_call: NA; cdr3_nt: TGTGCCAGCAGCCAAGGACAGCTAACAGATACGCAGTATTTT; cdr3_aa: CASSQGQLTDTQYF
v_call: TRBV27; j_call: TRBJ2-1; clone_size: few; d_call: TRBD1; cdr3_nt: TGTGCCAGCAGTTCCGCCGGGACAGGGGGCAATGAGCAGTTCTTC; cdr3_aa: CASSSAGTGGNEQFF
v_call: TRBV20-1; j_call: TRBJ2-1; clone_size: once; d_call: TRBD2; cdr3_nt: TGCAGTGCTCCAGGACTAGCGGGGAGTGAGCAGTTCTTC; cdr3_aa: CSAPGLAGSEQFF
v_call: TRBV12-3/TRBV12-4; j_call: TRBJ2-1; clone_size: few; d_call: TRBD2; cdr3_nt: TGTGCCAGCAGTACGACTAGCGGGGGGGCTGAGTATTTCTACAATGAGCAGTTCTTC; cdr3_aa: CASSTTSGGAEYFYNEQFF
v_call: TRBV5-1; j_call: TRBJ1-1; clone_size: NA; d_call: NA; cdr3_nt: TGCGCCAGCAGCCCGACTGACAACACTGAAGCTTTCTTT; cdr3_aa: CASSPTDNTEAFF
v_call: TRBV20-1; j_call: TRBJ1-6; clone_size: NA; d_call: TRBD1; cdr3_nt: TGCAGTGCCCGGAAAGGGACAGGGGACTCACCCCTCCACTTT; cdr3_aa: CSARKGTGDSPLHF
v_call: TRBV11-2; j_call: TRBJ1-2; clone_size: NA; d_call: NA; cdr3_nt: TGTGCCAGCAGCCGAACAACAGCCCGGCGGGGCTACACCTTC; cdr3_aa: CASSRTTARRGYTF
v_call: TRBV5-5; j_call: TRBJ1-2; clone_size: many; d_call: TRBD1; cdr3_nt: TGTGCCAGCAGCCGGGACAGGGACTATGGCTACACCTTC; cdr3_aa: CASSRDRDYGYTF
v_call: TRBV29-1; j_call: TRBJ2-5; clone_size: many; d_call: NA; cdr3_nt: TGCAGCGTTGTTTTCCCGGCCAGGGGTGGGGAGACCCAGTACTTC; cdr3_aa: CSVVFPARGGETQYF
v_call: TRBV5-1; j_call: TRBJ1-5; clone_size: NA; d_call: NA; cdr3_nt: TGCGCCAGCAGCCCCCGAGGCGGTAGTTACAATCAGCCCCAGCATTTT; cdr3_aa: CASSPRGGSYNQPQHF
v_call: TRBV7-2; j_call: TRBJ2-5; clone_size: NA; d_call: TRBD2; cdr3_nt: TGTGCCAGCAGCATGCCGACTAGCGGGGCTGAGACCCAGTACTTC; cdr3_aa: CASSMPTSGAETQYF
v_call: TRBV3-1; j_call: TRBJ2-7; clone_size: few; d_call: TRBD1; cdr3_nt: TGTGCCAGCAGCCAGACAGGGCGCGAGCAGTACTTC; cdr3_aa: CASSQTGREQYF
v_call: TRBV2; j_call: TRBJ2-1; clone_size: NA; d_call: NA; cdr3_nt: TGTGCCAGCAGTCCCTGGTCCCCTTACAATGAGCAGTTCTTC; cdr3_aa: CASSPWSPYNEQFF
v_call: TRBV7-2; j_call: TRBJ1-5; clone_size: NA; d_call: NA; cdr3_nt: TGTGCCAGCAGCTTAGCGGCGCAGATCAATCAGCCCCAGCATTTT; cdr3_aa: CASSLAAQINQPQHF
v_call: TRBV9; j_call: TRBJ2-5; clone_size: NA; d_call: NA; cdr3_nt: TGTGCCAGCAGTGGGACCGGAGAAGAGACCCAGTACTTC; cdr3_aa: CASSGTGEETQYF
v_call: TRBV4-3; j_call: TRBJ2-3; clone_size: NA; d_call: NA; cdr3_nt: TGCGCCAGCAGCCAACCCCTAGAAGGGACGCAGTATTTT; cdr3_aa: CASSQPLEGTQYF
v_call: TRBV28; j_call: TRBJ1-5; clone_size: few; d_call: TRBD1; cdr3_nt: TGTGCCAGCAGTTTCCCTGGGGACAGGCCTAATCAGCCCCAGCATTTT; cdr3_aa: CASSFPGDRPNQPQHF
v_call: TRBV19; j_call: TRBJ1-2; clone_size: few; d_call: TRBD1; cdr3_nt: TGTGCCACCGAGGGACAGGGCTATGGCTACACCTTC; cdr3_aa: CATEGQGYGYTF
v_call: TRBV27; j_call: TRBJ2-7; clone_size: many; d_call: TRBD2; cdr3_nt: TGTGCCAGCAGTTATAAAGCGGGGGGCGCCTACGAGCAGTACTTC; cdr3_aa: CASSYKAGGAYEQYF
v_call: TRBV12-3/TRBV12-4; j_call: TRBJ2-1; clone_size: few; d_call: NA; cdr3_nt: TGTGCCAGCAGTTTAAGGGCGGATGAGCAGTTCTTC; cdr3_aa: CASSLRADEQFF
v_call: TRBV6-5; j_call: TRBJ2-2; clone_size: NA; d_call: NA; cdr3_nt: TGTGCCAGCAGTTACGGACCTAGTCCGAACACCGGGGAGCTGTTTTTT; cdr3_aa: CASSYGPSPNTGELFF
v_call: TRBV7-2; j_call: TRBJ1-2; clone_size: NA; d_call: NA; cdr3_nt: TGTGCCAGCAGCTTAGCCAGGGAGATGGGTGGCTACACCTTC; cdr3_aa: CASSLAREMGGYTF
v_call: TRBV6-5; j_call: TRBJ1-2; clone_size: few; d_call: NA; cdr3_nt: TGTGCCAGCAGTTACTCGGGGGGTAGCTATGGCTACACCTTC; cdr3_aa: CASSYSGGSYGYTF
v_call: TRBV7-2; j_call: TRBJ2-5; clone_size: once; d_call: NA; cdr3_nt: TGTGCCAGCAGCTTATTTCTGGTCCAAGAGACCCAGTACTTC; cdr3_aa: CASSLFLVQETQYF
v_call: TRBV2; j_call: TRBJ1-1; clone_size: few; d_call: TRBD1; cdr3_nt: TGTGCCAGCAGTGAGGGACAGGGTATCACTGAAGCTTTCTTT; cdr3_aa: CASSEGQGITEAFF
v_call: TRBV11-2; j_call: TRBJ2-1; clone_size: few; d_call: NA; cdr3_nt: TGTGCCAGCAGCTTAGGGTCCGGGACCTATGGGAATGAGCAGTTCTTC; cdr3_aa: CASSLGSGTYGNEQFF
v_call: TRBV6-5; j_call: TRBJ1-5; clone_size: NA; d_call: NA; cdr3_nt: TGTGCCAGCAGTTTCAAGGAAGATCAGCCCCAGCATTTT; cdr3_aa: CASSFKEDQPQHF
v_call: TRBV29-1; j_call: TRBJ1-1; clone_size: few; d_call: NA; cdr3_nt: TGCAGCTATGCCAGCGTTAACACTGAAGCTTTCTTT; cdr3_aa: CSYASVNTEAFF
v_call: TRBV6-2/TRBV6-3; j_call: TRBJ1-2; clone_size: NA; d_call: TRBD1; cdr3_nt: TGTGCCAGCAGTTACCCGGGACAGGGGGCGGTTCGGGGCTACACCTTC; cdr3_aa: CASSYPGQGAVRGYTF
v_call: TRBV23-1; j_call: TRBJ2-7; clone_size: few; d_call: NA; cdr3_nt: TGCGCCAGCAGTCAATCTAGCAGCCTCCGGTCCTACGAGCAGTACTTC; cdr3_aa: CASSQSSSLRSYEQYF
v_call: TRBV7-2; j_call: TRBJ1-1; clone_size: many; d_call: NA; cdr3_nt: TGTGCCAGCAGCCTTACCGGGACTGCGAACACTGAAGCTTTCTTT; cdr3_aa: CASSLTGTANTEAFF
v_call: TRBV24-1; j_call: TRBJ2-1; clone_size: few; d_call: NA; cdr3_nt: TGTGCCACCGGAGGAACGCCGAATGAGCAGTTCTTC; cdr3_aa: CATGGTPNEQFF
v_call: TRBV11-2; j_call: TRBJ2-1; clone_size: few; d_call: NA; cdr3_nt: TGTGCCAGCAGCTTCGGAAGGGGGTATGGTGAGCAGTTCTTC; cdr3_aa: CASSFGRGYGEQFF
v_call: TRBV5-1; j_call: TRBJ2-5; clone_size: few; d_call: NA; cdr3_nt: TGCGCCAGCAGCGTTCAGGGGCAAGAGACCCAGTACTTC; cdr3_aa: CASSVQGQETQYF
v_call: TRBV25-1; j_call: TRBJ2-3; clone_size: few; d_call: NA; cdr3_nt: TGTGCCAGCAGTGAAGATTTGGGGACTCCCACAGATACGCAGTATTTT; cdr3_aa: CASSEDLGTPTDTQYF
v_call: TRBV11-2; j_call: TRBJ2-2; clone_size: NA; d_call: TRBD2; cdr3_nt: TGTGCCAGCAGCTTAGCCCTCTTTGCGGGGGGAAACGGGGAGCTGTTTTTT; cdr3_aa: CASSLALFAGGNGELFF
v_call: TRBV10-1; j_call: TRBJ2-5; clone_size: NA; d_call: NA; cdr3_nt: TGCGCCAGCAGTGGTGGGGGTGTGGAGACCCAGTACTTC; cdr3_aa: CASSGGGVETQYF
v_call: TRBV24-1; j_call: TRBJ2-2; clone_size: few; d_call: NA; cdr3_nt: TGTGCCACCGGCCAGACAGTTCGTTCCGGGGAGCTGTTTTTT; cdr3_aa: CATGQTVRSGELFF
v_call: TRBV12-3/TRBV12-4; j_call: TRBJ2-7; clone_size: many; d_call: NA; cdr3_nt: TGTGCCAGCAGCACAAGGAGGGAGCAGTACTTC; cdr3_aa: CASSTRREQYF